What follows are 20 T cell receptor beta chains derived from one specimen sequenced in a study of tumor-infiltrating lymphocytes in localized non-small cell lung cancer. The data were produced by immunoSEQ multiplex PCR, yet TCRdb's version contains in-frame clones alone and is incomplete. The sample consists of some 30,000 clones, approximately 85% of them appearing once. Sequencing was performed on lung tumor tissue. The receptors come from a human donor with non-small cell lung cancer.

The chain has TRBV4-1 and TRBJ1-1; D is ambiguous. The CDR3 is 14 amino acids. Germline CDR1 MGHRA, CDR2 YSYEKL. Trimming stripped 0 bases from V and 0 bases from J, with 5 bases between. CDR3 nucleotide sequence: TGCGCCAGCAGCCAAGACCGGTTGAACACTGAAGCTTTCTTT. Amino acids: CASSQDRLNTEAFF.

The chain carries TRBV10-3 and TRBJ1-1, with D perhaps matching TRBD1 (6 bases). Germline loops: CDR1 ENHRY, CDR2 SYGVKD. The V end was cut by 8 bases, the J end by 1 base, with 11 bases between. The CDR3 has 13 amino acids. The CDR3 DNA is TGTGCCATCCGGACAGACCAGAACACTGAAGCTTTCTTT. The encoded protein is CAIRTDQNTEAFF.

A few counts support this clone. The rearrangement uses TRBV27 and TRBJ2-5; 9 bases map to TRBD2. V was clipped by 10 bases and J by 5 bases; unmatched bases: 8. Germline CDR1 and CDR2: MNHEY and SMNVEV (reference sequence). This CDR3 comprises 13 residues. Here the CDR3 reads CATGAGGGETQYF. The CDR3 DNA follows: TGTGCCACCGGAGCGGGGGGTGGGGAGACCCAGTACTTC.

The chain uses TRBV6-1 and TRBJ1-2; no definite D call. The CDR3 is made up of 13 amino acids. Trimming took 1 base from V and 4 from J, leaving 7 bases between them. Looked up from germline, CDR1 is MNHNS and CDR2 is SASEGT. In DNA, the CDR3 is TGTGCCAGCAGTGAAGAACGTATCTATGGCTACACCTTC. It codes for CASSEERIYGYTF.

The chain recombines TRBV11-1 with TRBJ2-7, with D possibly matching TRBD1 (5 bases). The CDR3 extends over 15 amino acids. Germline-derived CDR1 and CDR2 are SGHAT and FQDESV (reference sequence). Trimming removed 4 bases at V and 0 bases at J, with 13 bases between. CDR3 coding DNA: TGTGCCAGCAGCTACCCGGCAGGGAACTCCTACGAGCAGTACTTC. Encoded protein: CASSYPAGNSYEQYF.

The J gene is TRBJ1-4, the V gene TRBV2; D gene uncertain. Trimming shortened V by 7 bases and J by 15 bases, and 15 bases separated the two germline ends. CDR1 is SNHLY and CDR2 is FYNNEI in the germline V gene. The CDR3 loop spans 11 amino acids. The DNA for the CDR3 is TGTGCCAGCAAGAACGCGGGGATGTTGTTTTTT. As protein: CASKNAGMLFF.

V and J are TRBV19 and TRBJ2-7; 7 bases match TRBD2. The CDR3 runs to 15 residues. In germline, CDR1 is LNHDA, CDR2 SQIVND (reference sequence). After removal of 3 bases from V and 2 bases from J, the junction contained 7 bases not matched to a gene. The DNA of the CDR3 is TGTGCCAGTAGTATCGCAGCGGGGTCTACCTACGAGCAGTACTTC. This codes for CASSIAAGSTYEQYF.

CDR3 sequence: CASSPRDRANQPQHF. For the CDR3, the DNA is TGTGCCAGCAGCCCCCGGGACAGGGCCAATCAGCCCCAGCATTTT. The chain recombines TRBV7-2 with TRBJ1-5; 9 bases agree with TRBD1. In germline, CDR1 is SGHTA, CDR2 FQGNSA. This CDR3 is built from 15 residues. Trimming cost V 5 bases and J 3 bases; bases outside gene matches: 5. Together with reference TRBV7-2 and TRBJ1-5, the CDR3 gives the full variable domain: GAGVSQSPSNKVTEKGKDVELRCDPISGHTALYWYRQSLGQGLEFLIYFQGNSAPDKSGLPSDRFSAERTGGSVSTLTIQRTQQEDSAVYLCASSPRDRANQPQHFGDGTRLSIL.

The genes are TRBV7-2 and TRBJ1-5; D is unclear. CDR3 size: 12 residues. The V end was cut by 5 bases, the J end by 6 bases, with 8 bases between. Per the germline V gene, CDR1 is SGHTA and CDR2 is FQGNSA. CDR3 DNA: TGTGCCAGCAGCGTTAAGGGTCAGCCCCAGCATTTT. Its translation: CASSVKGQPQHF.

Points on this clone: The DNA is left out, because the CDR3 cannot be placed on it with certainty; the CDR3 is given as TCRdb lists it. The V gene is TRBV7-9, the J gene TRBJ2-5. Termini included, the CDR3 measures 14 amino acids. Germline CDR1 and CDR2: SEHNR and FQNEAQ (reference sequence). The CDR3 sequence: CASSLFGAGETQYF.

The V gene is TRBV19, the J gene TRBJ2-7; 9 bases map to TRBD1. CDR1 and CDR2 (germline): LNHDA, SQIVND (reference sequence). V shed 6 bases and J 4 bases; nucleotides not matched to a gene: 4. This CDR3 has 13 amino acids. CDR3 DNA: TGTGCCAGTAGAGCGACAGGGGGATACGAGCAGTACTTC. Amino acid sequence: CASRATGGYEQYF.

This rearrangement joins TRBV10-3 to TRBJ1-2; a weak D match, TRBD1 (5 bases). Germline V gene lookup returns CDR1 ENHRY and CDR2 SYGVKD. Trimming removed 0 bases at V and 1 base at J, with 9 bases between. The CDR3 extends over 15 amino acids. CDR3 DNA sequence: TGTGCCATCAGTGAGTCGGGGCAGGGTAACTATGGCTACACCTTC. This gives the protein CAISESGQGNYGYTF.

The V call is TRBV14, the J call TRBJ2-2, with a possible D match to TRBD2 (6 bases). Deletions cut 1 base from V and 3 bases from J, with 9 bases between. The CDR3 spans 15 residues. Germline CDR1 SGHDN, CDR2 FVKESK. The CDR3 region has the DNA TGTGCCAGCAGCCAAGGGCTAGCGTACACCGGGGAGCTGTTTTTT. It is translated as CASSQGLAYTGELFF. The variable domain in full, with the rest retrieved from reference TRBV14 and TRBJ2-2, is EAGVTQFPSHSVIEKGQTVTLRCDPISGHDNLYWYRRVMGKEIKFLLHFVKESKQDESGMPNNRFLAERTGGTYSTLKVQPAELEDSGVYFCASSQGLAYTGELFFGEGSRLTVL.

The sample holds a few counts of this clone. V is TRBV15 and J is TRBJ1-5; D gene unclear. The CDR3 is 12 residues long. Per germline, CDR1 LNHNV and CDR2 YYDKDF (reference sequence). Trimming removed 3 bases from V and 4 bases from J, with 4 bases in between. Here the CDR3 reads CATSRENQPQHF. The CDR3 DNA follows: TGTGCCACCAGCAGGGAAAATCAGCCCCAGCATTTT. The variable domain in full, completed from reference TRBV15 and TRBJ1-5, reads DAMVIQNPRYQVTQFGKPVTLSCSQTLNHNVMYWYQQKSSQAPKLLFHYYDKDFNNEADTPDNFQSRRPNTSFCFLDIRSPGLGDTAMYLCATSRENQPQHFGDGTRLSIL.

The rearrangement uses TRBV7-2 and TRBJ1-1; no reliable D call. The germline V gene encodes CDR1 SGHTA and CDR2 FQGNSA. The CDR3 spans 14 residues. V lost 1 base and J 1 base, leaving 7 bases between the germline ends. The CDR3 bases are TGTGCCAGCAGCTTAGTAGGGCCGAACACTGAAGCTTTCTTT. This translates into CASSLVGPNTEAFF.

The CDR3 loop reads CASSEARVNTGELFF. CDR3 bases: TGTGCCAGCAGTGAAGCGAGGGTTAACACCGGGGAGCTGTTTTTT. The chain joins TRBV6-1 to TRBJ2-2, with a weak D call TRBD2 (5 bases). Trimming cost V 0 bases and J 2 bases, with 7 bases left between them. This CDR3 spans 15 amino acids. Germline V gene lookup returns CDR1 MNHNS and CDR2 SASEGT.

The CDR3 spells CASSARKREAFF. The CDR3 nucleotides read TGTGCCAGCAGTGCGCGGAAGCGGGAAGCTTTCTTT. The chain carries TRBV2 and TRBJ1-1; the D is unclear. Trimming removed 4 bases at V and 8 bases at J, with 11 bases between. This CDR3 region has 12 residues. Germline CDR1 and CDR2: SNHLY and FYNNEI.

The CDR3 loop is CASSNSYEQYF. CDR3 DNA sequence: TGTGCCAGCAGCAACTCCTACGAGCAGTACTTC. The chain links TRBV11-2 to TRBJ2-7; D is uncertain. Trimming took off 5 bases at V and 0 bases at J, with 2 bases between the two ends. There are 11 residues in the CDR3. The germline CDR1 and CDR2 sequences are SGHAT and FQNNGV. Full variable domain (remainder filled in from reference TRBV11-2 and TRBJ2-7): EAGVAQSPRYKIIEKRQSVAFWCNPISGHATLYWYQQILGQGPKLLIQFQNNGVVDDSQLPKDRFSAERLKGVDSTLKIQPAKLEDSAVYLCASSNSYEQYFGPGTRLTVT.

This chain joins TRBV7-2 and TRBJ1-5; D ambiguous. CDR3 length: 12 amino acids. The germline V gene encodes CDR1 SGHTA and CDR2 FQGNSA. Trimming cost V 5 bases and J 6 bases, with 8 bases left between them. The DNA for the CDR3 is TGTGCCAGCAGCCCCTACAGTCAGCCCCAGCATTTT. Translated: CASSPYSQPQHF.

The J gene is TRBJ2-3, the V gene TRBV4-2, with D tentatively TRBD1 or TRBD2 (6 bases each). This CDR3 is built from 16 residues. V was shortened by 1 base and J by 6 bases, with 17 bases between the two germline ends. The germline V gene encodes CDR1 LGHNA and CDR2 YNFKEQ. The CDR3 DNA sequence: TGTGCCAGCAGCCAAGTGGGGGCACTAGGGGGGGATACGCAGTATTTT. It specifies CASSQVGALGGDTQYF.